The following is a T cell receptor beta chain sequence with its context. Per the original data handling: Amplification from reference gene primers served as the basis for estimated nucleated cell counts. Sequencing was performed with immunoSEQ multiplex PCR; in TCRdb, only in-frame clones are kept and a portion is missing. The V and J calls and clone size are taken from that table; D and trimming were inferred from the DNA. The sample lists under 250,000 clones; approximately 92% were seen once. This CDR3 has 15 amino acids. Germline V gene lookup returns CDR1 SGHTA and CDR2 FQGTGA. With V trimmed by 5 bases and J by 0 bases, 3 bases remained unmatched. The data stem from a study of blood T cell repertoires in COVID-19. Overall study context: T cells, B-cell-depleted T cells, or PBMCs provided the cDNA or gDNA that served as material.

The study assigned cohorts using participant-reported clinical history. The genes are TRBV7-3 and TRBJ2-3; TRBD2 agrees at 9 bases. The material sequenced was PBMCs or T cells enriched from blood (not recorded which). This clonotype was obtained from a woman aged 18-29 years in a cohort exposed to, infected with or recovered from COVID-19 (not recorded which). CDR3 DNA sequence: TGTGCCAGCAGCCGCGGGGGGGCTAGCACAGATACGCAGTATTTT. Translated: CASSRGGASTDTQYF. Full variable domain (outside the CDR3, taken from reference TRBV7-3 and TRBJ2-3): GAGVSQTPSNKVTEKGKYVELRCDPISGHTALYWYRQSLGQGPEFLIYFQGTGAADDSGLPNDRFFAVRPEGSVSTLKIQRTERGDSAVYLCASSRGGASTDTQYFGPGTRLTVL.